The rows below give T cell receptor beta chains drawn from one sample of a study of post-analysis software for immune sequencing data. MiXCR, applied by TCRdb to the PCR reads, yields one record per CDR3 protein. This sample yields approximately 630,000 distinct CDR3 sequences, of which 55% to 70% are seen a single time; 11% belongs to the top ten. Sequenced material: blood. Source of these receptors: a girl aged 2-10 years with multiple sclerosis. Both conserved end residues are part of each CDR3. The D gene is left open where the match is weak. The listing skips clone size in some rows; elsewhere it reads once, few, many or a size class.

>TRBJ1-6|NA|NA|TRBV28
CASSYDSPLHF
TGTGCCAGCAGTTATGATTCACCCCTCCACTTT
>TRBJ2-7|once|TRBD2|TRBV5-1
CASSLVSGGAYEQYF
TGCGCCAGCAGCTTGGTTAGCGGGGGTGCCTACGAGCAGTACTTC
>TRBJ1-1|few|NA|TRBV7-2
CASSLGQLMNTEAFF
TGTGCCAGCAGCTTAGGACAGCTCATGAACACTGAAGCTTTCTTT
>TRBJ1-1|few|NA|TRBV11-2
CASSLGVRNTEAFF
TGTGCCAGCAGCTTAGGTGTACGGAACACTGAAGCTTTCTTT
>TRBJ2-1|NA|NA|TRBV3-1
CASSQAHLAGSYNEQFF
TGTGCCAGCAGCCAAGCCCATCTCGCGGGCTCCTACAATGAGCAGTTCTTC
>TRBJ2-5|few|NA|TRBV29-1
CSVEEGEETQYF
TGCAGCGTTGAAGAAGGGGAAGAGACCCAGTACTTC
>TRBJ2-7|NA|TRBD2|TRBV12-3/TRBV12-4
CASSSTAGVSYEQYF
TGTGCCAGCAGTTCGACGGCGGGAGTCTCCTACGAGCAGTACTTC
>TRBJ2-5|NA|NA|TRBV4-1
CASSQGGIEETQYF
TGCGCCAGCAGCCAAGGGGGAATTGAGGAGACCCAGTACTTC
>TRBJ2-1|NA|TRBD2|TRBV7-8
CASSRRAGAGEQFF
TGTGCCAGCAGCCGCCGAGCGGGAGCGGGTGAGCAGTTCTTC
>TRBJ2-1|once|NA|TRBV7-2
CASSLGPSGTYNEQFF
TGTGCCAGCAGCTTAGGACCATCGGGGACCTACAATGAGCAGTTCTTC
>TRBJ1-1|NA|NA|TRBV3-1
CASSQVGVGSAEAFF
TGTGCCAGCAGCCAAGTCGGGGTCGGTTCCGCTGAAGCTTTCTTT
>TRBJ2-1|NA|NA|TRBV7-9
CASSYLRGGVGQFF
TGTGCCAGCAGCTACCTCAGAGGCGGGGTCGGGCAGTTCTTC
>TRBJ1-2|once|NA|TRBV12-3/TRBV12-4
CASSLGPAYGYTF
TGTGCCAGCAGTTTGGGGCCTGCCTATGGCTACACCTTC
>TRBJ1-1|once|NA|TRBV14
CASSQDGMGMNTEAFF
TGTGCCAGCAGCCAAGACGGTATGGGTATGAACACTGAAGCTTTCTTT
>TRBJ1-2|NA|TRBD1|TRBV4-3
CASSSQTGDYGYTF
TGCGCCAGCAGCAGCCAAACAGGGGATTATGGCTACACCTTC
>TRBJ2-7|few|TRBD1|TRBV5-1
CASSPQTGAYEQYF
TGCGCCAGCAGCCCACAGACAGGGGCCTACGAGCAGTACTTC
>TRBJ2-3|NA|NA|TRBV6-5
CASSYSELASTDTQYF
TGTGCCAGCAGTTACTCGGAGCTAGCGAGCACAGATACGCAGTATTTT
>TRBJ1-1|NA|NA|TRBV20-1
CRTKGVNTEAFF
TGCAGGACAAAGGGGGTCAACACTGAAGCTTTCTTT
>TRBJ1-2|few|TRBD1|TRBV19
CASSTGGRPLYGYTF
TGTGCCAGTAGTACAGGGGGCCGTCCTCTCTATGGCTACACCTTC
>TRBJ2-4|NA|NA|TRBV12-3/TRBV12-4
CASCSNLAKNIQYF
TGTGCCAGCTGCAGTAATTTAGCCAAAAACATTCAGTACTTC
>TRBJ2-1|NA|TRBD2|TRBV5-6
CASSREGEQFF
TGTGCCAGCAGCCGGGAGGGTGAGCAGTTCTTC
>TRBJ2-7|few|NA|TRBV5-1
CASSLNSGTYEQYF
TGCGCCAGCAGCTTGAATTCTGGAACCTACGAGCAGTACTTC
>TRBJ2-1|NA|TRBD2|TRBV9
CASSPRGSGKGDEQFF
TGTGCCAGCAGCCCCCGGGGGAGCGGGAAGGGAGATGAGCAGTTCTTC
>TRBJ2-1|NA|NA|TRBV7-9
CASSSTSAAYNEQVF
TGTGCCAGCAGTTCGACCAGCGCGGCTTACAATGAGCAGGTCTTC
>TRBJ1-1|NA|NA|TRBV29-1
CSVEAPGTEAFF
TGCAGCGTTGAAGCCCCGGGAACTGAAGCTTTCTTT
>TRBJ2-1|once|NA|TRBV9
CASSVGPDSSYNEQFF
TGTGCCAGCAGCGTAGGTCCGGACAGCTCCTACAATGAGCAGTTCTTC
>TRBJ2-7|few|NA|TRBV12-3/TRBV12-4
CASSLRLMYEQYF
TGTGCCAGCAGTTTAAGGCTCATGTACGAGCAGTACTTC
>TRBJ2-7|NA|NA|TRBV7-2
CASSFSGRSYEQYF
TGTGCCAGCAGCTTTTCGGGACGGTCCTACGAGCAGTACTTC
>TRBJ2-1|NA|TRBD2|TRBV7-6
CASSLVPPQTSGRGNEQFF
TGTGCCAGCAGCTTAGTTCCCCCGCAGACTAGCGGGAGAGGAAATGAGCAGTTCTTC
>TRBJ2-3|few|NA|TRBV7-9
CASSQGRGDTQYF
TGTGCCAGCAGCCAAGGCCGGGGAGATACGCAGTATTTT
>TRBJ2-7|NA|NA|TRBV4-1
CASSRGRGTSSYEQYF
TGCGCCAGCAGCCGAGGTAGAGGGACATCCTCCTACGAGCAGTACTTC
>TRBJ2-3|NA|TRBD2|TRBV7-6
CASSHTSGGGTDTQYF
TGTGCCAGCAGCCACACTAGCGGGGGGGGGACAGATACGCAGTATTTT
>TRBJ2-5|NA|NA|TRBV6-5
CASSNQAGGETQYF
TGTGCCAGCAGCAACCAAGCAGGAGGGGAGACCCAGTACTTC
>TRBJ2-7|NA|NA|TRBV27
CASRPAGSYEQYF
TGTGCCAGCAGGCCGGCGGGGTCCTACGAGCAGTACTTC
>TRBJ1-2|few|TRBD1|TRBV4-1
CASSPSGEAGGSLYGYTF
TGCGCCAGCAGCCCGTCAGGAGAGGCAGGGGGCAGCCTATATGGCTACACCTTC
>TRBJ2-1|few|TRBD2|TRBV20-1
CSASTSGLSYNEQFF
TGCAGTGCTAGCACTAGCGGCCTCTCCTACAATGAGCAGTTCTTC
>TRBJ1-2|once|NA|TRBV20-1
CSATGVLYGYTF
TGCAGTGCTACAGGGGTACTCTATGGCTACACCTTC
>TRBJ2-1|NA|TRBD1|TRBV7-3
CASRAGQGSHNEQFF
TGTGCCAGCAGGGCGGGACAGGGTTCCCACAATGAGCAGTTCTTC
>TRBJ2-5|NA|TRBD1|TRBV27
CASSWAGGGQETQYF
TGTGCCAGCAGTTGGGCAGGGGGTGGGCAAGAGACCCAGTACTTC
>TRBJ2-7|NA|NA|TRBV29-1
CSVRTSAYEQYF
TGCAGCGTTAGGACATCAGCATACGAGCAGTACTTC
>TRBJ2-5|NA|TRBD1|TRBV7-2
CASTRDRGQQETQYF
TGTGCCAGCACCCGGGACAGGGGGCAACAAGAGACCCAGTACTTC
>TRBJ2-1|NA|TRBD1|TRBV20-1
CSAEDAGQGTNEQFF
TGCAGTGCCGAGGATGCGGGACAGGGGACCAATGAGCAGTTCTTC
>TRBJ2-1|few|TRBD2|TRBV27
CASRASGGNEQFF
TGTGCCAGCAGAGCTTCGGGGGGCAATGAGCAGTTCTTC
>TRBJ2-5|NA|TRBD2|TRBV7-7
CASSQGLAVQETQYF
TGTGCTAGCAGTCAAGGGCTAGCGGTCCAAGAGACCCAGTACTTC
>TRBJ2-5|NA|TRBD2|TRBV7-2
CASSLVAAGGPRQETQYF
TGTGCCAGCAGCTTAGTTGCGGCGGGGGGGCCGAGGCAAGAGACCCAGTACTTC
>TRBJ2-5|NA|NA|TRBV12-3/TRBV12-4
CASSFRRTVNETQYF
TGTGCCAGCAGTTTCCGCCGGACAGTCAACGAGACCCAGTACTTC
>TRBJ1-4|few|NA|TRBV5-1
CASSLASRQTNEKLFF
TGCGCCAGCAGCTTGGCGTCCCGGCAGACTAATGAAAAACTGTTTTTT
>TRBJ1-6|once|NA|TRBV7-2
CASSLVVRVNSPLHF
TGTGCCAGCAGCTTAGTGGTCAGGGTGAATTCACCCCTCCACTTT
>TRBJ2-1|NA|NA|TRBV9
CASSVAPRAGDEQFF
TGTGCCAGCAGCGTAGCGCCCAGGGCTGGAGATGAGCAGTTCTTC
>TRBJ2-3|NA|TRBD2|TRBV4-3
CASSQQAGGTDTQYF
TGCGCCAGCAGCCAACAAGCGGGGGGCACAGATACGCAGTATTTT
>TRBJ2-1|NA|NA|TRBV2
CASSERWLEKNEQFF
TGTGCCAGCAGTGAAAGGTGGTTGGAGAAGAATGAGCAGTTCTTC
>TRBJ2-1|NA|NA|TRBV12-3/TRBV12-4
CASTTTGLRYNEQFF
TGTGCCAGCACTACCACAGGGCTTCGGTACAATGAGCAGTTCTTC
>TRBJ2-7|NA|NA|TRBV29-1
CSVERPGTSPYEQYF
TGCAGCGTTGAAAGGCCGGGTACTTCCCCCTACGAGCAGTACTTC
>TRBJ2-3|NA|TRBD1|TRBV5-1
CASSLAGTALTDTQYF
TGCGCCAGCAGCTTGGCCGGGACAGCCCTCACAGATACGCAGTATTTT
>TRBJ2-3|NA|NA|TRBV10-3
CAISLLANDDTQYF
TGTGCCATCAGTTTGCTAGCGAACGATGATACGCAGTATTTT